This is a list of T cell receptor beta chains from one sample in a study of technical replicates of blood from a handful of donors. Some clones are missing from TCRdb's copy, which holds only in-frame ones; the method was immunoSEQ multiplex PCR. The repertoire has about 80,000 clones, 90% to 95% of them found once; the top ten carry under 0.5%. What was sequenced was T cells isolated from PBMCs. The receptors stem from a human donor in good health. The CDR3 runs from the conserved cysteine through the conserved F or W. A D gene is named only where the DNA matches it firmly. Clone size is shown for a subset of rows, as once, few, many or a class of expanded clone.

.	TRBV9	TRBD2	TRBJ2-7	TGTGCCAGCAGCGTAGCACCAGCGACTAGCGGGTTGTACGAGCAGTACTTC	CASSVAPATSGLYEQYF
.	TRBV6-5	TRBD2	TRBJ2-7	TGTGCCAGCAGTTACTTTCCGGGAGGGAACTACGAGCAGTACTTC	CASSYFPGGNYEQYF
.	TRBV2	.	TRBJ1-1	TGTGCCAGCAGTGTCCAGGAGAACACTGAAGCTTTCTTT	CASSVQENTEAFF
.	TRBV19	.	TRBJ2-3	TGTGCCAGTAGTGCGAGCACAGATACGCAGTATTTT	CASSASTDTQYF
.	TRBV6-5	.	TRBJ1-2	TGTGCCAGCAGTTACTCTGGCTCCTATGGCTACACCTTC	CASSYSGSYGYTF
.	TRBV6-5	.	TRBJ1-1	TGTGCCAGCAGACAGGAAAGGAGCACTGAAGCTTTCTTT	CASRQERSTEAFF
.	TRBV6-1	.	TRBJ2-5	TGTGCCAGCAGGGGACTGCAAGAGACCCAGTACTTC	CASRGLQETQYF
.	TRBV4-3	TRBD1	TRBJ2-7	TGCGCCAGCAGCCCCAGACAGGGTTCCTACGAGCAGTACTTC	CASSPRQGSYEQYF
.	TRBV5-1	TRBD1	TRBJ2-7	TGCGCCAGCAGCTCGGGGGACAGGACCTACGAGCAGTACTTC	CASSSGDRTYEQYF
.	TRBV28	.	TRBJ1-5	TGTGCCAGCAGTTTAAGACAGTTCAATCAGCCCCAGCATTTT	CASSLRQFNQPQHF
.	TRBV7-2	.	TRBJ2-7	TGTGCCAGCAGCTTAGGACTCCACGAGCAGTACTTC	CASSLGLHEQYF
.	TRBV7-2	.	TRBJ2-2	TGTGCCAGCAGCCCCGGACAGCACACCGGGGAGCTGTTTTTT	CASSPGQHTGELFF
.	TRBV7-2	.	TRBJ2-1	TGTGCCAGCAGCTTAGCCCGCAGGGCTGAGCAGTTCTTC	CASSLARRAEQFF
.	TRBV7-6	.	TRBJ2-7	TGTGCCAGCAGCTTACTAGATGGGAGCTCCTACGAGCAGTACTTC	CASSLLDGSSYEQYF
.	TRBV7-8	TRBD2	TRBJ2-7	TGTGCCAGCAGCTCCACTAGCGGGGGTTACGAGCAGTACTTC	CASSSTSGGYEQYF
once	TRBV30	.	TRBJ2-1	TGTGCCTGGAGTGTGGGGAGGGGGGCGGGTGAGCAGTTCTTC	CAWSVGRGAGEQFF
.	TRBV30	TRBD2	TRBJ2-7	TGTGCCTGGAGGAGTACTAGCGGGAGAGGCCCCTACGAGCAGTACTTC	CAWRSTSGRGPYEQYF
.	TRBV27	TRBD2	TRBJ2-5	TGTGCCAGCAGATTAGCGGGAGGGCAAGAGACCCAGTACTTC	CASRLAGGQETQYF
.	TRBV9	TRBD2	TRBJ2-7	TGTGCCAGCAGCGTAGGATTAGCGGGAGGGCCGGGGTACGAGCAGTACTTC	CASSVGLAGGPGYEQYF
.	TRBV27	.	TRBJ1-1	TGTGCCAGCAGTTTGGGAGGGAACACTGAAGCTTTCTTT	CASSLGGNTEAFF
.	TRBV7-2	TRBD1	TRBJ1-2	TGTGCCAGCAGCCTCGCGACGGGACAGAGTTATGGCTACACCTTC	CASSLATGQSYGYTF
.	TRBV27	TRBD2	TRBJ2-5	TGTGCCAGCAGGGTTGGGACTAGCGGGAGTTGGGAGACCCAGTACTTC	CASRVGTSGSWETQYF
.	TRBV28	TRBD2	TRBJ2-1	TGTGCCAGCAGTGAACTAGCGGGATATAGCCCCTACAATGAGCAGTTCTTC	CASSELAGYSPYNEQFF
once	TRBV11-3	.	TRBJ2-7	TGTGCCAGCAGCTTAGACCTGCGCGACTACGAGCAGTACTTC	CASSLDLRDYEQYF
.	TRBV29-1	.	TRBJ2-1	TGCAGCGTTGAACAGTCTGAGCAGTTCTTC	CSVEQSEQFF
.	TRBV27	.	TRBJ2-7	TGTGCCAGCAGTTTAGAGGACAGTCGTACGGGGTCCGAGCAGTACTTC	CASSLEDSRTGSEQYF
.	TRBV6-5	.	TRBJ2-7	TGTGCCAGCAGCTCGGGCAGGGCACCGACCTACGAGCAGTACTTC	CASSSGRAPTYEQYF
few	TRBV7-2	TRBD1	TRBJ1-1	TGTGCCAGCAGCTTACGGACAGGGATGAACACTGAAGCTTTCTTT	CASSLRTGMNTEAFF
.	TRBV5-6	.	TRBJ1-3	TGTGCCAGCAGCTTGAGTCAACCGAGGGTCTCTGGAAACACCATATATTTT	CASSLSQPRVSGNTIYF
.	TRBV7-2	.	TRBJ2-5	TGTGCCAGCAGCTTCCAAGCGGGTGGGGAGACCCAGTACTTC	CASSFQAGGETQYF
.	TRBV6-5	.	TRBJ2-1	TGTGCCAGCAGAAAGAGCGGCACGTACAATGAGCAGTTCTTC	CASRKSGTYNEQFF
.	TRBV19	.	TRBJ2-7	TGTGCCAGTAGTATGGAACTCAGGGGATCCTACGAGCAGTACTTC	CASSMELRGSYEQYF
.	TRBV9	.	TRBJ1-3	TGTGCCAGCAGCGCTCTTCGTGCTGACACTGGAAACACCATATATTTT	CASSALRADTGNTIYF
.	TRBV7-8	TRBD1	TRBJ2-1	TGTGCCAGCAGCTTTTTAGGACAGGCAGAGCTCGATGAGCAGTTCTTC	CASSFLGQAELDEQFF
.	TRBV5-1	.	TRBJ1-3	TGCGCCAGCAGCTTAGAGATGGGGACTTTAAGTTATGGAAACACCATATATTTT	CASSLEMGTLSYGNTIYF
.	TRBV29-1	.	TRBJ2-1	TGCAGCGTTGTTCCCGGGACTGACAATGAGCAGTTCTTC	CSVVPGTDNEQFF
.	TRBV7-2	.	TRBJ1-1	TGTGCCAGCAGCGCATTCGGGGTGGAGAACACTGAAGCTTTCTTT	CASSAFGVENTEAFF
.	TRBV6-6	.	TRBJ1-1	TGTGCCAGCAGCAAGGGGAAGGGGCCAGAAGCTTTCTTT	CASSKGKGPEAFF
.	TRBV11-2	.	TRBJ2-1	TGTGCCAGCAGCTTAATCCTAGCCACATGGGATGAGCAGTTCTTC	CASSLILATWDEQFF
once	TRBV9	TRBD2	TRBJ2-3	TGTGCCAGCAGTGACCAGGCGGGGGGCTTCACAGATACGCAGTATTTT	CASSDQAGGFTDTQYF
.	TRBV4-2	.	TRBJ2-2	TGTGCCAGCAGCCTGGGACTTGCCACCGGGGAGCTGTTTTTT	CASSLGLATGELFF
.	TRBV11-2	.	TRBJ1-5	TGTGCCAGCAGCTTAGAGGGGGAGGAAACGCCCCAGCATTTT	CASSLEGEETPQHF
.	TRBV6-4	.	TRBJ2-1	TGTGCCAGCGCAGCGGGCCCCTACAATGAGCAGTTCTTC	CASAAGPYNEQFF
.	TRBV7-9	TRBD2	TRBJ2-7	TGTGCCAGCAGCTTAATAGGGAGGGCCGAGCAGTACTTC	CASSLIGRAEQYF
.	TRBV10-3	.	TRBJ2-6	TGTGCCATCAGTGAACTAACAGGGCAAGGGGCCAACGTCCTGACTTTC	CAISELTGQGANVLTF
.	TRBV30	TRBD2	TRBJ2-1	TGTGCCTGGAGTGTGGAGCGGGGGGAGCAGTTCTTC	CAWSVERGEQFF
.	TRBV19	.	TRBJ2-3	TGTGCCAGTAAATCCCAAGGGGACACAGATACGCAGTATTTT	CASKSQGDTDTQYF
.	TRBV4-2	TRBD2	TRBJ2-7	TGTGCCAGCAGCCAAGAGGGTAGCGGGGCATGGGAGCAGTACTTC	CASSQEGSGAWEQYF
.	TRBV7-6	TRBD2	TRBJ2-1	TGTGCCAGCAGCCTCTTTACTAGCGGGAGTCGGAATGAGCAGTTCTTC	CASSLFTSGSRNEQFF
.	TRBV2	TRBD1	TRBJ1-5	TGTGCCAGCAGTGCCCTTAGGGGGACAGGGCCCGATCAGCCCCAGCATTTT	CASSALRGTGPDQPQHF
.	TRBV7-9	.	TRBJ1-4	TGTGCCAGCAGCCCAGGGAGGGCCCAAAATGAAAAACTGTTTTTT	CASSPGRAQNEKLFF
.	TRBV28	TRBD2	TRBJ2-3	TGTGCCAGCAGTTTATCACTAGCGGGAGCTGGTGCAGATACGCAGTATTTT	CASSLSLAGAGADTQYF
.	TRBV6-5	.	TRBJ2-2	TGTGCCAGCAGTTCCTCTCCCGAGGGTGCCGGGGAGCTGTTTTTT	CASSSSPEGAGELFF
.	TRBV19	.	TRBJ1-1	TGTGCCAGTAAAACAGGGCTCACTGAAGCTTTCTTT	CASKTGLTEAFF
.	TRBV7-6	.	TRBJ2-3	TGTGCCAGCAGCTTAGTTGGCGGGATGGGGACAGATACGCAGTATTTT	CASSLVGGMGTDTQYF
.	TRBV7-8	TRBD1	TRBJ2-2	TGTGCCAGCAGCTTAGCCGGGACAGTATGGACCGGGGAGCTGTTTTTT	CASSLAGTVWTGELFF